This T cell receptor beta chain was recovered during a study of shared clonotypes between healthy human individuals. Regarding the study as a whole: It was the non-shared clonotypes that had lower generation probabilities than clonotypes shared by all four donors. Investigators collected only blood, and repertoires in tissues likely differ.

This CDR3 comprises 12 residues. Germline-derived CDR1 and CDR2 are SEHNR and FQNEAQ (reference sequence). V was trimmed by 4 bases and J by 2 bases, leaving 6 bases between them. With respect to this clone: Its antigen is unidentified. Other DNA sequences in this sample translate to the same CDR3.

On sorted subsets, replicate PCRs used about 200 ng DNA, or about 30,000 T cell genomes. Produced via immunoSEQ multiplex PCR; TCRdb's table is partial and in-frame only. This sample has around 2.1 million clones, with under 95% found just once. The naive CD8 fraction comprised CD45RO-negative cells positively selected for CCR7 and excluded terminally differentiated effector memory CD45RA+ cells. The origin of this receptor is a man aged 18 to 29 in good health. Some clones in this sample may be carry-over from other donors' samples. What was sequenced was naive CD8+ T cells from PBMCs. V gene TRBV7-9 combines with J gene TRBJ2-7; D not certain. CDR3 DNA: TGTGCCAGCAGCTCCGGTACCTACGAGCAGTACTTC. Amino acids: CASSSGTYEQYF.